These 18 T cell receptor beta chains originate from one sample sequenced in a study of blood T cell repertoires in COVID-19. The method was immunoSEQ multiplex PCR; TCRdb's version includes in-frame clones alone and lacks a portion of them. In the table there are roughly 130,000 clones, 84% of which are singletons. The sequencing sample was made of PBMCs or T cells enriched from blood (not recorded which). The receptors shown here come from a woman in her fifties or sixties with acute COVID-19.

The chain has TRBV5-4 and TRBJ1-1; 10 nucleotides match TRBD1. The CDR3 loop spans 14 amino acids. With V trimmed by 4 bases and J by 1 base, 1 base remained unmatched. Per germline, CDR1 SGHNT and CDR2 YYREEE (reference sequence). CDR3 sequence reads: CASSRDRGNTEAFF. The CDR3 DNA follows: TGTGCCAGCAGCCGGGACAGGGGGAACACTGAAGCTTTCTTT. The full variable domain, its missing parts supplied by reference TRBV5-4 and TRBJ1-1, is ETGVTQSPTHLIKTRGQQVTLRCSSQSGHNTVSWYQQALGQGPQFIFQYYREEENGRGNFPPRFSGLQFPNYSSELNVNALELDDSALYLCASSRDRGNTEAFFGQGTRLTVV.

The V and J genes are TRBV11-3 and TRBJ1-1; D gene uncertain. CDR1 is SGHNT and CDR2 is YENEEA in the germline V gene. The CDR3 spans 13 residues. V lost 4 bases and J lost 3, with 9 bases in between. The CDR3 nucleotides are TGTGCCAGCAGCTCCGGGTGGGACACTGAAGCTTTCTTT. Translating gives CASSSGWDTEAFF.

The rearrangement joins TRBV10-3 to TRBJ1-1; D is uncertain. In germline, CDR1 is ENHRY, CDR2 SYGVKD. The V gene lost 3 bases and the J gene lost 6 bases, with 14 bases spanning the gap. The CDR3 totals 14 residues. CDR3 amino acids: CAISDSTWVAEAFF. The CDR3 nucleotides read TGTGCCATCAGTGACTCGACTTGGGTGGCTGAAGCTTTCTTT.

This clone was seen only once. V and J are TRBV29-1 and TRBJ2-1; D not certain. From germline, CDR1 is SQVTM and CDR2 ANQGSEA. Trimming took 5 bases from V and 6 from J, leaving 17 bases between them. The CDR3 totals 14 residues. DNA for the CDR3: TGCAGCGTTTTCAGATTTGACTCCCCCAATGAGCAGTTCTTC. It encodes CSVFRFDSPNEQFF.

V is TRBV19 and J is TRBJ1-4, with D maybe TRBD1 (5 bases). V shed 4 bases and J shed 1 base, with 16 bases lying between them. The CDR3 loop spans 17 amino acids. The germline CDR1 and CDR2 sequences are LNHDA and SQIVND (reference sequence). DNA of the CDR3: TGTGCCAGTAGTACCCCAGGGAGGGGAGGAACTAATGAAAAACTGTTTTTT. Translation: CASSTPGRGGTNEKLFF.

The V gene is TRBV2, the J gene TRBJ2-2, with 9 bases identical to TRBD1. The CDR3 spans 15 residues. CDR1 and CDR2 from the germline V gene are SNHLY and FYNNEI. V trimming: 5 bases; J trimming: 6 bases; junction bases outside the gene matches: 7. CDR3 in amino acids: CASSPRTGVAGELFF. For the CDR3, the DNA is TGTGCCAGCAGTCCTCGGACAGGGGTGGCCGGGGAGCTGTTTTTT.

The rearrangement links TRBV5-1 to TRBJ1-2; no clear D. Germline assignment: CDR1 SGHRS and CDR2 YFSETQ. The length of the CDR3 is 13 residues. V was trimmed by 2 bases and J by 2 bases, leaving 7 bases between them. In DNA, the CDR3 is TGCGCCAGCAGCTTACCAGGAAACTATGGCTACACCTTC. It specifies CASSLPGNYGYTF. Complete variable domain (other parts from reference TRBV5-1 and TRBJ1-2): KAGVTQTPRYLIKTRGQQVTLSCSPISGHRSVSWYQQTPGQGLQFLFEYFSETQRNKGNFPGRFSGRQFSNSRSEMNVSTLELGDSALYLCASSLPGNYGYTFGSGTRLTVV.

This rearrangement joins TRBV5-1 to TRBJ2-1, with 9 bases lining up with TRBD2. The length of the CDR3 is 19 residues. V shed 0 bases and J 7 bases; nucleotides not matched to a gene: 17. Germline V gene lookup returns CDR1 SGHRS and CDR2 YFSETQ. In nucleotides, the CDR3 is TGCGCCAGCAGCTTGGATCCGGGGGCTAGCGGGACGTCGACGAATGAGCAGTTCTTC. Its protein is CASSLDPGASGTSTNEQFF.

The rearrangement links TRBV7-2 to TRBJ2-5, with TRBD2 identical over 8 bases. V lost 5 bases, J lost 2 bases, and 10 bases stayed unmatched. The CDR3 loop spans 16 amino acids. The germline gives CDR1 SGHTA, CDR2 FQGNSA. The CDR3 DNA reads as TGTGCCAGCAGCCCCCGGACTAGCCTCCTTCAAGAGACCCAGTACTTC. As protein: CASSPRTSLLQETQYF.

V gene TRBV14 combines with J gene TRBJ2-7; 11 nucleotides align to TRBD2. The V gene end was trimmed by 5 bases and the J gene end by 6 bases; junction bases not matched to a gene: 15. Looked up from germline, CDR1 is SGHDN and CDR2 is FVKESK. CDR3 length: 17 amino acids. Written as DNA, the CDR3 is TGTGCCAGCAGCTCACGACTAGCGGGATCGGCTGGTACCGAGCAGTACTTC. This encodes CASSSRLAGSAGTEQYF.

This clone was recorded once. The chain links TRBV2 to TRBJ1-2; D might be TRBD1 (6 bases). The CDR3 is 15 amino acids. From germline, CDR1 is SNHLY and CDR2 FYNNEI. V dropped 5 bases and J dropped 6 bases, with 19 bases sitting between them. CDR3 loop: CASSQLGSGGDGYTF. CDR3 nucleotide sequence: TGTGCCAGCAGTCAATTGGGTTCTGGGGGCGATGGCTACACCTTC.

The sample holds one count of this clone. This chain connects TRBV5-4 to TRBJ1-4; D gene unclear. The CDR3 has 13 amino acids. Germline lookup yields CDR1 SGHNT and CDR2 YYREEE (reference sequence). V lost 2 bases, J lost 8 bases, and 10 bases lay in between. The DNA of the CDR3 is TGTGCCAGCAGCTTTGAAGGAGCCGAAAAACTGTTTTTT. It encodes CASSFEGAEKLFF.

J is TRBJ1-5 and V is TRBV28; the match to TRBD1 covers 8 bases. This CDR3 is 16 amino acids long. Germline CDR1 MDHEN, CDR2 SYDVKM. The trim removed 6 bases at V and 7 bases at J, leaving 14 bases unmatched. The CDR3 DNA is TGTGCCAGCAGAACCAAGACAGGGGCCAATCGGCAGCCCCAGCATTTT. This gives the protein CASRTKTGANRQPQHF.

With regard to this clone: A junction end diverges from the germline sequence, so it may reflect a read error. The gene calls are TRBV18 and TRBJ1-1; 11 nucleotides line up with TRBD1. CDR3 length equals 19 residues. Germline CDR1 is KGHSH and CDR2 is LQKENI. The CDR3 bases are TGTGTCAGCTCACACAGGACAGGGGGCGAACTTAACATGAACACTGAAGCTTTCTTT. Translation: CVSSHRTGGELNMNTEAFF. The whole variable domain, remainder taken from reference TRBV18 and TRBJ1-1, is NAGVMQNPRHLVRRRGQEARLRCSPMKGHSHVYWYRQLPEEGLKFMVYLQKENIIDESGMPKERFSAEFPKEGPSILRIQQVVRGDSAAYFCVSSHRTGGELNMNTEAFFGQGTRLTVV.

The chain recombines TRBV11-3 with TRBJ2-5, with D unresolved. Per germline, CDR1 SGHNT and CDR2 YENEEA. The CDR3 is 14 amino acids. The V end lost 0 bases, the J end lost 6 bases, and 11 bases lay between the germline ends. The CDR3 protein is CASSLEGQRKTQYF. DNA for the CDR3: TGTGCCAGCAGCTTAGAGGGTCAGCGAAAGACCCAGTACTTC.

The genes are TRBV2 and TRBJ2-2; 9 bases are shared with TRBD1. V shed 8 bases, J shed 4 bases, and the junction held 2 bases outside the gene matches. This CDR3 contains 13 residues. Germline loops: CDR1 SNHLY, CDR2 FYNNEI. CDR3 sequence reads: CASETGGTGELFF. CDR3 sequence (DNA): TGTGCCAGCGAGACAGGGGGCACCGGGGAGCTGTTTTTT.

This chain joins TRBV5-8 and TRBJ1-5; no definite D call. V was trimmed by 4 bases and J by 3 bases, leaving 14 bases between them. The CDR3 runs 15 residues. The germline CDR1 and CDR2 sequences are SGHTS and YDEGEE. In nucleotides, the CDR3 is TGTGCCAGCAGCAACCTAGGCCGGAACAATCAGCCCCAGCATTTT. Its protein is CASSNLGRNNQPQHF.

This clone was detected only a few times. CDR3 region: CASGSGRAGDTQYF. The DNA for the CDR3 is TGTGCCAGCGGTAGCGGGAGGGCGGGAGATACGCAGTATTTT. The genes are TRBV2 and TRBJ2-3; 11 bases fit TRBD2. Germline assignment: CDR1 SNHLY and CDR2 FYNNEI. This CDR3 is built from 14 residues. Trimming at V came to 8 bases and at J to 5 bases, leaving 6 bases not matched to a gene.